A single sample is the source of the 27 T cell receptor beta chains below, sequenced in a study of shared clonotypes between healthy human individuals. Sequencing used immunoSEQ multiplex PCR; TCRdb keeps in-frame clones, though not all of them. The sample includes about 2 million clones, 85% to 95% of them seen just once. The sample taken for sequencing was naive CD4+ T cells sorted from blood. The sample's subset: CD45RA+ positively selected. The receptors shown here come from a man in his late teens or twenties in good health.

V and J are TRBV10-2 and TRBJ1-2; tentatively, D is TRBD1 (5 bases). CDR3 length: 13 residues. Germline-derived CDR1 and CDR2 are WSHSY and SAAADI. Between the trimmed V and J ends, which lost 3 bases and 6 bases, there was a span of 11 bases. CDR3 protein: CASSDRDSDGYTF. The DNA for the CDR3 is TGCGCCAGCAGTGACAGAGACAGCGATGGCTACACCTTC.

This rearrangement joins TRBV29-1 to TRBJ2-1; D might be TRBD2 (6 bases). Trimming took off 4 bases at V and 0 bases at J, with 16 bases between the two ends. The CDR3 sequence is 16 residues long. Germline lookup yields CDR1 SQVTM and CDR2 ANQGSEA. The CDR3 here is CSVVPASESSYNEQFF. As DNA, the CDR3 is TGCAGCGTTGTTCCTGCTAGCGAGAGCTCCTACAATGAGCAGTTCTTC.

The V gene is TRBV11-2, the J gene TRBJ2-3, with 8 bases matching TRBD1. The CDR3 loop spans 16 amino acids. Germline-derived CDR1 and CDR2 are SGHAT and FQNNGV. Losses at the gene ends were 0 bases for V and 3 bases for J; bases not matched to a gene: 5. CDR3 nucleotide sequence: TGTGCCAGCAGCTTAGATGGGTACAGGGGGACAGATACGCAGTATTTT. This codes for CASSLDGYRGTDTQYF.

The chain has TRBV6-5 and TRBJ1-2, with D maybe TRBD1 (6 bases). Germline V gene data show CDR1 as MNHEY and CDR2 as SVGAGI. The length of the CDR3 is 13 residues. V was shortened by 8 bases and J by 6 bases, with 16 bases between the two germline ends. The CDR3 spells CASHRDKGDGYTF. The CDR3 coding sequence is TGTGCCAGCCACCGGGACAAAGGGGATGGCTACACCTTC.

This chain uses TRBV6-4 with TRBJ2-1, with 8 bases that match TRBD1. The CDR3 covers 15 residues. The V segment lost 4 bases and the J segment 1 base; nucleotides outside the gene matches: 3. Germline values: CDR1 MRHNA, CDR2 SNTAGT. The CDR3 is CASSVDRDSYNEQFF. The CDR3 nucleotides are TGTGCCAGCAGTGTGGACAGGGATTCCTACAATGAGCAGTTCTTC.

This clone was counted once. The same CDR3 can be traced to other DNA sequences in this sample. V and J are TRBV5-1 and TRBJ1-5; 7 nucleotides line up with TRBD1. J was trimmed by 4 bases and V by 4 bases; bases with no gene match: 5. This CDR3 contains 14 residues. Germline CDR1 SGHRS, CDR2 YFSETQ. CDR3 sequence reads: CASSLGTENQPQHF. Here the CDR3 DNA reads TGCGCCAGCAGCCTAGGGACAGAAAATCAGCCCCAGCATTTT.

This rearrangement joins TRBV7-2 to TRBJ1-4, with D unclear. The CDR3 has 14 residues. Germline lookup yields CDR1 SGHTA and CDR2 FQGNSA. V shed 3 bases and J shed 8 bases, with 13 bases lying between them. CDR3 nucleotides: TGTGCCAGCAGCTTTTCAGGAGGAAACGAAAAACTGTTTTTT. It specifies CASSFSGGNEKLFF. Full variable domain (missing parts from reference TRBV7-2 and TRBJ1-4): GAGVSQSPSNKVTEKGKDVELRCDPISGHTALYWYRQSLGQGLEFLIYFQGNSAPDKSGLPSDRFSAERTGGSVSTLTIQRTQQEDSAVYLCASSFSGGNEKLFFGSGTQLSVL.

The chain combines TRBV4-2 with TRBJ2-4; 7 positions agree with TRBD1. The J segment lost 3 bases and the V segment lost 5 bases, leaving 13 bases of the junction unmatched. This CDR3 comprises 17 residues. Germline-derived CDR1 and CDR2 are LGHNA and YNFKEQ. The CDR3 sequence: CASSKPETGFGKNIQYF. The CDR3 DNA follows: TGTGCCAGCAGCAAGCCGGAGACAGGGTTTGGCAAAAACATTCAGTACTTC.

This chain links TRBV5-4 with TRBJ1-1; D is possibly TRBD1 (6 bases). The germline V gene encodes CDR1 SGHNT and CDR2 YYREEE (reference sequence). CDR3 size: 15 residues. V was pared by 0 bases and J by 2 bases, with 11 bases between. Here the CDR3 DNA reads TGTGCCAGCAGCTTGGATCGGACAGTCAACACTGAAGCTTTCTTT. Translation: CASSLDRTVNTEAFF.

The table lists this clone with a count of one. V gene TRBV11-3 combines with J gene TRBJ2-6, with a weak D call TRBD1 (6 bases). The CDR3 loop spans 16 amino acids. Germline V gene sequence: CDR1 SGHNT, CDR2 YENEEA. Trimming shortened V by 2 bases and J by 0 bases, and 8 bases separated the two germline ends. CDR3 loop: CASSLQGSSGANVLTF. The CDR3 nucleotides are TGTGCCAGCAGCTTACAGGGGAGCTCTGGGGCCAACGTCCTGACTTTC. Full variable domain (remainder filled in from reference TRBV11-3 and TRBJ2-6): EAGVVQSPRYKIIEKKQPVAFWCNPISGHNTLYWYLQNLGQGPELLIRYENEEAVDDSQLPKDRFSAERLKGVDSTLKIQPAELGDSAVYLCASSLQGSSGANVLTFGAGSRLTVL.

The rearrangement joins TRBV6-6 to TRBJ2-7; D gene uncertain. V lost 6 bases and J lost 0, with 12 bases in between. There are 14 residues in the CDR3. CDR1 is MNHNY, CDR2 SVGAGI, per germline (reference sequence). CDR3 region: CASRRGSSSYEQYF. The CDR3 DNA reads TGTGCCAGCAGGCGAGGCTCAAGCTCCTACGAGCAGTACTTC.

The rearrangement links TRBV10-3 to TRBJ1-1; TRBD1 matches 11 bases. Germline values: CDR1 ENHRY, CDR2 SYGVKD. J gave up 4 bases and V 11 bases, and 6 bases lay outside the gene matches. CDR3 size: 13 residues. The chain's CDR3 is CASTGTGGTEAFF. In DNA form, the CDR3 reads TGTGCCTCGACCGGGACAGGGGGCACTGAAGCTTTCTTT.

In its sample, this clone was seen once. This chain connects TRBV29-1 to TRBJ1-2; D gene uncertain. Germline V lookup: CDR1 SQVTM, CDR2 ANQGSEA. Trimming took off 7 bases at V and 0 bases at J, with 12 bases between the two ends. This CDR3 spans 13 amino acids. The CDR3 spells CSASSGSNYGYTF. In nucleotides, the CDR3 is TGCAGCGCTTCTTCGGGATCTAACTATGGCTACACCTTC.

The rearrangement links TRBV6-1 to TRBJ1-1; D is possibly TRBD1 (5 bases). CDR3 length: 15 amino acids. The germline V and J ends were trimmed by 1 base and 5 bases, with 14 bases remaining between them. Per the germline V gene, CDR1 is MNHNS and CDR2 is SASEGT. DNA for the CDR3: TGTGCCAGCAGTGAAGAGGGCAGGGTGGGGACTGAAGCTTTCTTT. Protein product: CASSEEGRVGTEAFF.

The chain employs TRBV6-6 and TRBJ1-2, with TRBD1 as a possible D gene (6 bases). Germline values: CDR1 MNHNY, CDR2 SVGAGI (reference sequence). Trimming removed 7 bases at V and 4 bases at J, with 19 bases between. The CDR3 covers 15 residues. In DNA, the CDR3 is TGTGCCAGCAATCCAACAGGGCAATCCGCCTATGGCTACACCTTC. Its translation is CASNPTGQSAYGYTF.

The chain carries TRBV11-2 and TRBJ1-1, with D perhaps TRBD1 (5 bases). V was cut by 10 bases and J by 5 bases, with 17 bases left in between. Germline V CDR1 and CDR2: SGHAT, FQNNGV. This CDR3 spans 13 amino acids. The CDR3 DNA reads TGTGCCAACACACCCCAGGGACGGACTGAAGCTTTCTTT. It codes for CANTPQGRTEAFF.

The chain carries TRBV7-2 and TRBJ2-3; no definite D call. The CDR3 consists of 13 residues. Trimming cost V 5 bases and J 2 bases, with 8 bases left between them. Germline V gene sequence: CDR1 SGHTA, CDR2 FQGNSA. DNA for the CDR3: TGTGCCAGCAGCCCCTCGTACACAGATACGCAGTATTTT. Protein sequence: CASSPSYTDTQYF. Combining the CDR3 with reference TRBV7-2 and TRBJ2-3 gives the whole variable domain GAGVSQSPSNKVTEKGKDVELRCDPISGHTALYWYRQSLGQGLEFLIYFQGNSAPDKSGLPSDRFSAERTGGSVSTLTIQRTQQEDSAVYLCASSPSYTDTQYFGPGTRLTVL.

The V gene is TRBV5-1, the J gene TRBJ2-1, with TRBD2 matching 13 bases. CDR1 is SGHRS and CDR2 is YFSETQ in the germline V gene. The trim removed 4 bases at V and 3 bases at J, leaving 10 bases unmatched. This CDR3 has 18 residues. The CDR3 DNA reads TGCGCCAGCAGCCCAGGACTAGCGGGGGACCGACTCTACAATGAGCAGTTCTTC. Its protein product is CASSPGLAGDRLYNEQFF.

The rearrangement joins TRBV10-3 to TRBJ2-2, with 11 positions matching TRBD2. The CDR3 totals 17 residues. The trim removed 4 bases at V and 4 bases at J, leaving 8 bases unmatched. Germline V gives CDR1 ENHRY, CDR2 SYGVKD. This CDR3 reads CAISVEGTSGSTGELFF. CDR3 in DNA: TGTGCCATCAGTGTCGAGGGGACTAGCGGATCCACCGGGGAGCTGTTTTTT.

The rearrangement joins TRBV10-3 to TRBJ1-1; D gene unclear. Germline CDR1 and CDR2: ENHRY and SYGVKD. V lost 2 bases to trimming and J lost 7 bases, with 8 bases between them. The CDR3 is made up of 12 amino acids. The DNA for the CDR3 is TGTGCCATCAGTGAGAAGGGCGGTGAAGCTTTCTTT. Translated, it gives CAISEKGGEAFF.

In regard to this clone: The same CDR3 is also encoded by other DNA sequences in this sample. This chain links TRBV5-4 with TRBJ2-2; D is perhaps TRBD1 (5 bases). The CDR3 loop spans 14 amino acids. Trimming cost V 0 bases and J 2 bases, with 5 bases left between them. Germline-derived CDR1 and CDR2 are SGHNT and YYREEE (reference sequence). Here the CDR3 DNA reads TGTGCCAGCAGCTTGGGGGGCAACACCGGGGAGCTGTTTTTT. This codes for CASSLGGNTGELFF. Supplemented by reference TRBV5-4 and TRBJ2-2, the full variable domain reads ETGVTQSPTHLIKTRGQQVTLRCSSQSGHNTVSWYQQALGQGPQFIFQYYREEENGRGNFPPRFSGLQFPNYSSELNVNALELDDSALYLCASSLGGNTGELFFGEGSRLTVL.

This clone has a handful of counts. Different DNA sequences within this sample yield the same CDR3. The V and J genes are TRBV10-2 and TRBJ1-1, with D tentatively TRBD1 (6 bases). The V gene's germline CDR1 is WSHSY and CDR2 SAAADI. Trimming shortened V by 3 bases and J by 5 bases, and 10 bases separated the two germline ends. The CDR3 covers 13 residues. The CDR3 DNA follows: TGCGCCAGCAGTGAACAGGGAGGGACTGAAGCTTTCTTT. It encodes CASSEQGGTEAFF.

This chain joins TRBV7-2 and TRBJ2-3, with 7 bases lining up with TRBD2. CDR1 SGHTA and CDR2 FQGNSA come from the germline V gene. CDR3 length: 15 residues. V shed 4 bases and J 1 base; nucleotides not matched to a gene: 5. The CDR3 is CASSSPAGGTDTQYF. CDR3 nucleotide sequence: TGTGCCAGCAGCTCCCCGGCGGGGGGCACAGATACGCAGTATTTT.

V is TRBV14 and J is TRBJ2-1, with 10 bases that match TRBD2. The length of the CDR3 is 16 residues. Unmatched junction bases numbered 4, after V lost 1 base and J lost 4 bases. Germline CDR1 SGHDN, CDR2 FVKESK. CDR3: CASSQGLTSGYNEQFF. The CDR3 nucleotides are TGTGCCAGCAGCCAAGGTTTGACTAGCGGGTACAATGAGCAGTTCTTC.

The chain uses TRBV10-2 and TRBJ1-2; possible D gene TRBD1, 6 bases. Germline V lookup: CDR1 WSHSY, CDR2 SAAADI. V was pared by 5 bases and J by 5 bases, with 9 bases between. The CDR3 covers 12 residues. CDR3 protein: CASSTGRYGYTF. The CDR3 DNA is TGCGCCAGCAGTACAGGGAGATATGGCTACACCTTC.

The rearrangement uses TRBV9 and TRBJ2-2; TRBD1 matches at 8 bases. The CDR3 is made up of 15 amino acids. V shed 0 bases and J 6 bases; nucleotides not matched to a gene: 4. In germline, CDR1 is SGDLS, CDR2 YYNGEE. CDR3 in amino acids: CASSVVGQAAGELFF. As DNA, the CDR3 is TGTGCCAGCAGCGTAGTGGGACAGGCTGCCGGGGAGCTGTTTTTT.

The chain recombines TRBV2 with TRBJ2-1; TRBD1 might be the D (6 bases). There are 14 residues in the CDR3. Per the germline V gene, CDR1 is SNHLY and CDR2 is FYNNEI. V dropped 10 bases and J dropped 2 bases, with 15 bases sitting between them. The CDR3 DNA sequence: TGTGCCAAGCAACGCAGGGGTACCTACAATGAGCAGTTCTTC. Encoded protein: CAKQRRGTYNEQFF. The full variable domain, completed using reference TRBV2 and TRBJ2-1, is EPEVTQTPSHQVTQMGQEVILRCVPISNHLYFYWYRQILGQKVEFLVSFYNNEISEKSEIFDDQFSVERPDGSNFTLKIRSTKLEDSAMYFCAKQRRGTYNEQFFGPGTRLTVL.